This entry lists 19 T cell receptor beta chains sequenced from one sample in a study of identical twins. TCRdb reanalysed the 5' RACE reads using MiXCR and keeps one entry per CDR3 protein. The sample yields around 960,000 distinct CDR3 sequences, approximately 13% seen once. These records were also assigned to another study, of yellow fever vaccine responses in identical twins.

Sequenced sample: PBMCs. Every receptor here comes from a woman younger than 30 in good health.

At least ten counts were recorded for this clonotype. The chain joins TRBV5-5 to TRBJ1-6; D unclear. CDR3 size: 15 residues. V was pared by 6 bases and J by 0 bases, with 10 bases between. The germline gives CDR1 SGHKS, CDR2 YYEKEE (reference sequence). This CDR3 is CASTPIGSYNSPLHF. The CDR3 coding sequence is TGTGCCAGCACCCCGATAGGCTCCTATAATTCACCCCTCCACTTT.

This clonotype occurred a few times. The J gene is TRBJ1-6, the V gene TRBV15; 10 nucleotides align to TRBD1. Germline V lookup: CDR1 LNHNV, CDR2 YYDKDF (reference sequence). V lost 3 bases, J lost 12 bases, and 5 bases stayed unmatched. This CDR3 contains 14 residues. CDR3 sequence: CATSRDRGAIPLHF. CDR3 nucleotides: TGTGCCACCAGCAGGGACAGGGGGGCTATACCCCTCCACTTT.

The chain joins TRBV12-3 or TRBV12-4 to TRBJ2-5; maybe TRBD2 (5 bases). The CDR3 has 17 residues. Trimming removed 11 bases at V and 5 bases at J, with 30 bases between. CDR3 nucleotide sequence: TGTGCCTGCTGCAACGGGGTAGGCGTGGGCGGTTCGGAGACCCAGTACTTC. It codes for CACCNGVGVGGSETQYF.

At least ten counts were recorded for this clonotype. V and J are TRBV20-1 and TRBJ2-7; the D gene is possibly TRBD1 (6 bases). V lost 2 bases to trimming and J lost 4 bases, with 12 bases between them. The germline V gene has CDR1 DFQATT and CDR2 SNEGSKA (reference sequence). The length of the CDR3 is 13 residues. In nucleotides, the CDR3 is TGCAGTGCTAGACTCTCAGGGGATTACGAGCAGTACGTC. Its translation is CSARLSGDYEQYV.

The chain couples TRBV20-1 to TRBJ1-1; TRBD1 might be the D (5 bases). CDR1 is DFQATT and CDR2 is SNEGSKA in the germline V gene (reference sequence). The CDR3 consists of 12 residues. The V and J ends lost 5 bases and 3 bases respectively, with 10 bases between them. The CDR3 bases are TGCAGTGCTCGAAGCAGGGACACTGAAGCTTTCTTT. Its translation is CSARSRDTEAFF.

The chain uses TRBV12-3 or TRBV12-4 and TRBJ1-4, with a tentative D call TRBD1 (6 bases). V lost 3 bases, J lost 3 bases, and 8 bases lay in between. The CDR3 is 14 amino acids. CDR3 sequence: CASSFKGANEKLFF. The CDR3 nucleotides are TGTGCCAGCAGTTTTAAGGGGGCTAATGAAAAACTGTTTTTT.

This clonotype was observed a handful of times. The chain joins TRBV3-1 to TRBJ2-5; 8 positions match TRBD2. Germline-derived CDR1 and CDR2 are LGHDT and YNNKEL (reference sequence). V lost 5 bases and J lost 2; bases outside the gene matches: 4. The CDR3 runs to 14 residues. For the CDR3, the DNA is TGTGCCAGCAGCTCGATAGCGGGACAAGAGACCCAGTACTTC. This sequence encodes CASSSIAGQETQYF.

The chain combines TRBV5-1 with TRBJ2-5; D is possibly TRBD1 (5 bases). Germline assignment: CDR1 SGHRS and CDR2 YFSETQ. There are 15 residues in the CDR3. The V gene lost 3 bases and the J gene lost 1 base, with 13 bases spanning the gap. The CDR3 reads CASSSYRNFQETQYF. As DNA, the CDR3 is TGCGCCAGCAGCTCCTACAGGAATTTCCAAGAGACCCAGTACTTC.

The rearrangement joins TRBV29-1 to TRBJ2-2; D ambiguous. V lost 0 bases and J 7 bases, leaving 6 bases between the germline ends. This CDR3 is 12 amino acids long. CDR1 is SQVTM and CDR2 is ANQGSEA in the germline V gene. CDR3 loop: CSVEESDGELFF. CDR3 DNA: TGCAGCGTTGAAGAGTCCGACGGGGAGCTGTTTTTT.

This clonotype was seen repeatedly, ten times or more. The rearrangement links TRBV28 to TRBJ2-1; 8 nucleotides align to TRBD2. CDR3 size: 15 residues. Germline values: CDR1 MDHEN, CDR2 SYDVKM. With V trimmed by 5 bases and J by 2 bases, 5 bases remained unmatched. The CDR3 region has the DNA TGTGCCAGCAGTCCCCGGGGGGGAGCCTACAATGAGCAGTTCTTC. As protein: CASSPRGGAYNEQFF.

V and J are TRBV10-3 and TRBJ2-7, with D uncertain. The germline gives CDR1 ENHRY, CDR2 SYGVKD. This CDR3 comprises 14 residues. The V end lost 5 bases, the J end lost 0 bases, and 11 bases lay between the germline ends. DNA of the CDR3: TGTGCCATCAGTCCTGGAAGCCCCTCCTACGAGCAGTACGTC. Amino acid sequence: CAISPGSPSYEQYV.

The chain joins TRBV7-9 to TRBJ2-1; 8 nucleotides align to TRBD1. Germline CDR1 reads SEHNR; CDR2 reads FQNEAQ (reference sequence). Germline trimming cut 4 bases from V and 6 bases from J; bases unmatched to any gene: 2. The CDR3 covers 13 residues. This chain's CDR3 is CASSSGTGNEQFF. The DNA for the CDR3 is TGTGCCAGCAGCTCCGGGACAGGCAATGAGCAGTTCTTC.

The chain links TRBV6-5 to TRBJ2-2; TRBD2 matches at 8 bases. The CDR3 has 19 residues. Germline V gene data show CDR1 as MNHEY and CDR2 as SVGAGI. The V and J ends lost 2 bases and 2 bases, in that order; junction bases with no gene match: 13. In DNA form, the CDR3 reads TGTGCCAGCAGTTACGGGGCAGGGCGGACTAGCCGTAACACCGGGGAGCTGTTTTTT. Protein product: CASSYGAGRTSRNTGELFF.

This clonotype appeared a few times. V is TRBV12-3 or TRBV12-4 and J is TRBJ1-3; a possible D gene is TRBD1 (5 bases). This CDR3 has 16 residues. The V and J ends lost 3 bases and 3 bases respectively, with 15 bases between them. CDR3 amino acids: CASSFWVGGSGNTIYF. The CDR3 region has the DNA TGTGCCAGCAGTTTTTGGGTCGGGGGAAGTGGAAACACCATATATTTT.

This clonotype showed up many times. The J gene is TRBJ2-7, the V gene TRBV4-1; 8 nucleotides line up with TRBD1. CDR1 is MGHRA and CDR2 is YSYEKL in the germline V gene. This CDR3 has 15 amino acids. V was pared by 2 bases and J by 3 bases, with 6 bases of the junction left unmatched. The CDR3 loop is CASSQRTGIHYEQYF. The CDR3 DNA sequence: TGCGCCAGCAGCCAAAGGACAGGGATCCACTACGAGCAGTACTTC.

The rearrangement links TRBV15 to TRBJ2-5; possible D gene TRBD2, 5 bases. The V end lost 8 bases, the J end lost 1 base, and 11 bases lay between the germline ends. The V gene's germline CDR1 is LNHNV and CDR2 YYDKDF (reference sequence). This CDR3 region has 13 residues. CDR3 in DNA: TGTGCCACCGCAGAGGGTGGCCAAGAGACCCAGTACTTC. Residues: CATAEGGQETQYF. Full variable domain (outside the CDR3, taken from reference TRBV15 and TRBJ2-5): DAMVIQNPRYQVTQFGKPVTLSCSQTLNHNVMYWYQQKSSQAPKLLFHYYDKDFNNEADTPDNFQSRRPNTSFCFLDIRSPGLGDTAMYLCATAEGGQETQYFGPGTRLLVL.

This clonotype came up many times. The genes are TRBV27 and TRBJ2-1; the D call may be TRBD1 or TRBD2 (5 bases each). CDR1 is MNHEY and CDR2 is SMNVEV in the germline V gene (reference sequence). This CDR3 spans 15 amino acids. Between the trimmed V and J ends, which lost 7 bases and 3 bases, there was a span of 16 bases. Written as DNA, the CDR3 is TGTGCCAGCACCCCCACCGGGGCGGGCTACAATGAGCAGTTCTTC. It yields the protein CASTPTGAGYNEQFF.

This clonotype was detected only once. The CDR3 DNA reads TGTGCCAAGGTGGGGGGCGGACGGAGTTCACCCCTCCACTTT. Translating gives CAKVGGGRSSPLHF. The V call is TRBV12-3 or TRBV12-4, the J call TRBJ1-6, with a weak D call TRBD1 (6 bases). The CDR3 extends over 14 amino acids. The V end lost 10 bases, the J end lost 9 bases, and 19 bases lay between the germline ends.

The J gene is TRBJ2-1, the V gene TRBV29-1; 13 nucleotides match TRBD2. The CDR3 spans 15 residues. V lost 4 bases, J lost 4 bases, and 4 bases stayed unmatched. Germline V gene sequence: CDR1 SQVTM, CDR2 ANQGSEA. CDR3 region: CSVVTSGRTYNEQFF. The CDR3 DNA reads as TGCAGCGTTGTGACTAGCGGGAGGACTTACAATGAGCAGTTCTTC.